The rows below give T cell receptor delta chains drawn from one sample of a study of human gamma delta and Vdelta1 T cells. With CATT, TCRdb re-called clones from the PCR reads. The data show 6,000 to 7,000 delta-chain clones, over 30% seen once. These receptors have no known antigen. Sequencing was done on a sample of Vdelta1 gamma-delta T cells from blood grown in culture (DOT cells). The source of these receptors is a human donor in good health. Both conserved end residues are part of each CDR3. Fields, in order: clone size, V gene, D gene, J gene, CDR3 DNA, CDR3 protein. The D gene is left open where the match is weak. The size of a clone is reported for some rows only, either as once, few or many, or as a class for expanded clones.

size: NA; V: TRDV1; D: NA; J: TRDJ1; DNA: TGTGCTCTTGGGGCCCACCGGAGACTTATCGATAAACTCATCTTT; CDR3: CALGAHRRLIDKLIF
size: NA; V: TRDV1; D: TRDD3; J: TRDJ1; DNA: TGTGCTCTTGGGGTCGAATCTTCCAAGGCCGTACTGGGGCCCATTTTTACCGATAAACTCATCTTT; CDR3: CALGVESSKAVLGPIFTDKLIF
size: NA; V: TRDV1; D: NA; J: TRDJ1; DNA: TGTGCTCTTGGGGAACTAGATACCGATAAACTCATCTTT; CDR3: CALGELDTDKLIF
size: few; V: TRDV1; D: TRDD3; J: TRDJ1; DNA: TGTGCTCTTGGGGAACTGGAGCAGGTTTTGTACTGGGGGATACTCTCCGATAAACTCATCTTT; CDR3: CALGELEQVLYWGILSDKLIF
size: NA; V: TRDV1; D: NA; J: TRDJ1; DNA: TGTGCTCTTGGGGAATACTCCTACCTTCCTCAAACCCCTGGGGGACCCGTGTACACCGATAAACTCATCTTT; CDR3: CALGEYSYLPQTPGGPVYTDKLIF
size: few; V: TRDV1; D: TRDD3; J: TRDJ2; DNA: TGTGCTCTTGGGGAAACAAAGGGAGCCTGGGAGGGAGGCGGGGGATACGTCACTTTGACAGCACAACTCTTCTTT; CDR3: CALGETKGAWEGGGGYVTLTAQLFF
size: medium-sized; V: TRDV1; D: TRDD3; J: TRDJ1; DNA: TGTGCTCTTGGGAGACTACTGGGGGACCCGTACACCGATAAACTCATCTTT; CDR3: CALGRLLGDPYTDKLIF
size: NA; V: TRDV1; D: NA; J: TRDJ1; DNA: NA; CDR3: CALGEPLRLGDWGNTDKLIF
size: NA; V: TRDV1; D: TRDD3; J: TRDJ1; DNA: TGTGCTCTTGGGGAGCCGCCTTCCTACCGAACTGGGGGATACTGGGACCAATTTAAGGAAAAGTACACCGATAAACTCATCTTT; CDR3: CALGEPPSYRTGGYWDQFKEKYTDKLIF
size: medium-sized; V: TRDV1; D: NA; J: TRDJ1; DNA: TGTGCTCTTGGGGAAAACTTCCTCCTTGGGGGGGTCACCGATAAACTCATCTTT; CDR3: CALGENFLLGGVTDKLIF
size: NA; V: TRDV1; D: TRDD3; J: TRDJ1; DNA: TGTGCTCTTGGGGAACTTTCTACCTACTGGGGGATCGCTAAACTCATCTTT; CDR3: CALGELSTYWGIAKLIF
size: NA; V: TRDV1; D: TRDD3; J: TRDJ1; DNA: TGTGCTTTTGGGGAACTCGCTCCTGGGGGGATGTGCGATAAACTCATCTTT; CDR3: CAFGELAPGGMCDKLIF
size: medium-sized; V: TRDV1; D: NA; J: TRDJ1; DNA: TGTGCTCTTGGGGGCGGCAGAGGAAAGGGTGGTAAACTCATCTTT; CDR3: CALGGGRGKGGKLIF
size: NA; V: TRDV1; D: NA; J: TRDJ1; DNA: TGTGCTCTTGGGGGCCATGTCTATGGGGACCTGGGTTTCACCGATAAACTCATCTTT; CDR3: CALGGHVYGDLGFTDKLIF
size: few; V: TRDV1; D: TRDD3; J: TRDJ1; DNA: TGTGCTCTTGGGGAAGTCCCTTTCCTACCCCGGGCGATCACTGGGGGATACACCGATAAACTCATCTTT; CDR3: CALGEVPFLPRAITGGYTDKLIF
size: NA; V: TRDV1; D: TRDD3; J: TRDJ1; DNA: TGTGCTCTTGGGGCCTTGCCTGGGGGATACGCATATAAACTCATCTTT; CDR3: CALGALPGGYAYKLIF
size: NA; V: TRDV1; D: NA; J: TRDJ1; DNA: TGTGCTCTTGGGGAACGAGGATTTAGAAAGAACACCGATAAACTCATCTTT; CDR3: CALGERGFRKNTDKLIF
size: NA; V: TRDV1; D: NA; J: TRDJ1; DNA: TGTGCTCTTGGGGATCGGGGGAAACCTCGGTACACCGATAAACTCATCTTT; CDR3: CALGDRGKPRYTDKLIF
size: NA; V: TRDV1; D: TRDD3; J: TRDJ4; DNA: TGTGCTCTTGGGGAACTAGCCCGGTCTGGGGGATACAGGTCCAGACCCCTGATCTTT; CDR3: CALGELARSGGYRSRPLIF
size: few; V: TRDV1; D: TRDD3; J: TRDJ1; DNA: TGTGCTCTTGGGGAACTAAACCTAACGGGTCACTGGGGGATACGGGGCACCGATAAACTCATCTTT; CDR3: CALGELNLTGHWGIRGTDKLIF
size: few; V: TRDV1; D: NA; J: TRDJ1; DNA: TGTGCTCTTGGGGAACTAGGGAGACGGTACATTCTGGGTGAAGCCGATAAACTCATCTTT; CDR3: CALGELGRRYILGEADKLIF
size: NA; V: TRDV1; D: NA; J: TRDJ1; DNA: TGTGCTCTTGGGGAACTTAACAACCCTACGGGTGCCCAATACTGGATTAGACCCCCCGATAAACTCATCTTT; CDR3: CALGELNNPTGAQYWIRPPDKLIF
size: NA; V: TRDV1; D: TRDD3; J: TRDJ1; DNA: TGTGCTCTTGGGGAACCCCATTTCATGGGGGATACGCTATCCGATAAACTCATCTTT; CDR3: CALGEPHFMGDTLSDKLIF
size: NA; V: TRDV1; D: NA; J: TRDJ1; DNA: TGTGCTCTTGGGTGTTGGCCACTCCCCTCTTCTGCCGATAAACTCATCTTT; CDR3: CALGCWPLPSSADKLIF
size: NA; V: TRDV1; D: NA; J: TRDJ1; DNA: TGTGCTCTTGGGGAACTTACTCCTCCACGCCATAAACTCATCTTT; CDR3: CALGELTPPRHKLIF
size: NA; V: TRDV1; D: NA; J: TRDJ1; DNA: TGTGCTCTTGGGGAAAGTGTCCCCTCGGACTGGTACGCAACCGATAAACTCATCTTT; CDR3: CALGESVPSDWYATDKLIF
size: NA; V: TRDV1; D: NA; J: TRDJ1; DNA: TGTGCTCTTGGGGAACCCAGATTTCCTACTTGGGGGAGTATGCATAAACTCATCTTT; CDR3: CALGEPRFPTWGSMHKLIF
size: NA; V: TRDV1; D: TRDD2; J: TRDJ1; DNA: TGTGCTCTTGGGGAACTTTATGTTCCCTTCCTACGCCCATGGAGTCCGGGGGGAAAGTACACCGATAAACTCATCTTT; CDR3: CALGELYVPFLRPWSPGGKYTDKLIF
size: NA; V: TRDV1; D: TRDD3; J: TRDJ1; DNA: TGTGCTCTTGGGGAACCCTCCCCCTTCCACCGGAGGAGGCTGGGGGATAAAGTGAATAAACTCATCTTT; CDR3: CALGEPSPFHRRRLGDKVNKLIF
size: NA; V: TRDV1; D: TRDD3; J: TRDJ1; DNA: TGTGCTCTTGGGGAACTCCTGGGGGATACCCCGTACACCGATAAACTCATCTTT; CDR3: CALGELLGDTPYTDKLIF
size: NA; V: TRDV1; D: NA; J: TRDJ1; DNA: TGTGCTCTTGGGGAACTTGTGAATCCCGCCCTATTCCTTTACGGGGGACCTACCATGTACACCGATAAACTCATCTTT; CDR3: CALGELVNPALFLYGGPTMYTDKLIF
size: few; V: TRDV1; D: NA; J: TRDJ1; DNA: TGTGCTCTTGGGGAACTAAAATGTAGTTACTGCCCCGATAAACTCATCTTT; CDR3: CALGELKCSYCPDKLIF
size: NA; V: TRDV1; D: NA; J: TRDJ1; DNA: TGTGCTCTTGGGGCCGGACTAATCTCTGCTGCCCGTCCCACCGATAAACTCATCTTT; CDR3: CALGAGLISAARPTDKLIF
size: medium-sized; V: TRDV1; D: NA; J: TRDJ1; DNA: TGTGCTCTTGGGGAATTTTGGGGTCTGCCGGACACCGATAAACTCATCTTT; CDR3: CALGEFWGLPDTDKLIF
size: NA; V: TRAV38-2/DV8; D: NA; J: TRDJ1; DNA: TGTGCTGGGCCTTCCTCCTTCCCCTTCTTACTGGGGCCCGGCACCGATAAACTCATCTTT; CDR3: CAGPSSFPFLLGPGTDKLIF
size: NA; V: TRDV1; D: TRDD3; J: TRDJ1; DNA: TGTGCTCTTGGGGAACTTTTTACAATTACTGGGGCAGAGGATAAACTCATCTTT; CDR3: CALGELFTITGAEDKLIF
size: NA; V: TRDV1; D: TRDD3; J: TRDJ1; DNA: TGTGCTCTTGGCCTTCCACTGCGAAGGACCCGGGGGATACCTAATCACACCGATAAACTCATCTTT; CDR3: CALGLPLRRTRGIPNHTDKLIF
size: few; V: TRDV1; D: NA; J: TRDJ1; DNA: TGTGCTCTTGGGGAACTCAGGTTATCCATTGTACTGGCAAACACCGATAAACTCATCTTT; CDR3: CALGELRLSIVLANTDKLIF
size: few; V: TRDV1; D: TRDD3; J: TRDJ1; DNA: TGTGCTCTTGGGGAGAATACCCTACCTGGGGGATCGTACACCGATAAACTCATCTTT; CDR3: CALGENTLPGGSYTDKLIF
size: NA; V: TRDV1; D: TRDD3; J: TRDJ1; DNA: TGTGCTCTTGGGGGATCCACCCAGGAAACTGGGGGATACACCGATAAACTCATCTTT; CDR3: CALGGSTQETGGYTDKLIF
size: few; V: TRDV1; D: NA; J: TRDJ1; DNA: TGTGCTCTTGGGGAACCAGGGGGGACAAACCTAGGGCGGCACACCGATAAACTCATCTTT; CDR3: CALGEPGGTNLGRHTDKLIF
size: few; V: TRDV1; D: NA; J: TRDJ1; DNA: TGTGCTCTTGGCTCTATGGCGTACACCGATAAACTCATCTTT; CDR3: CALGSMAYTDKLIF
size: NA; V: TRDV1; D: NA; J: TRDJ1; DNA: TGTGCTCTTGGGGAACCGACTTCCTTCGGGGGGGGATACACCGATAAACTCATCTTT; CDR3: CALGEPTSFGGGYTDKLIF
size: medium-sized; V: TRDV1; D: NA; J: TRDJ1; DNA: TGTGCTCTTGGGGCCGATAAATTAATACGGGGGGGCTCCAAGAGGATTTCCGATAAACTCATCTTT; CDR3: CALGADKLIRGGSKRISDKLIF
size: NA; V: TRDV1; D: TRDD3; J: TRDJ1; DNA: TGTGCTCTTGGGGAAAGTCACTGGGGGATAAGGGTAACCGATAAACTCATCTTT; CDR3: CALGESHWGIRVTDKLIF
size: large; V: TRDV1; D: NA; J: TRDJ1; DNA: TGTGCTCTTGGGGAACTACCGCCTAACACAAGAGGAGTGAGACTCCACACCGATAAACTCATCTTT; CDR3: CALGELPPNTRGVRLHTDKLIF
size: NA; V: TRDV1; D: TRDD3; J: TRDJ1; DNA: TGTGCTCTTGGGATCGGAACAGGGGGGATACGATACACCGATAAACTCATCTTT; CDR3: CALGIGTGGIRYTDKLIF
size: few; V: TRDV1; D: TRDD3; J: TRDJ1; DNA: TGTGCTCTTGGGGTCCTTCCTACCGGTGGTTTGGGGGATACGCGTTGGGAAACATCGTACACCGATAAACTCATCTTT; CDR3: CALGVLPTGGLGDTRWETSYTDKLIF
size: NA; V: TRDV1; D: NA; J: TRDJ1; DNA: TGTGCTCTTGGGGGACTTTCCATCGGTTCGATAATATCCCCTACCGATAAACTCATCTTT; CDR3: CALGGLSIGSIISPTDKLIF
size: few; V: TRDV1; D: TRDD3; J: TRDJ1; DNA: TGTGCTCTTGGGGAACTAGCTTACCTCGACTGGGGGATTGTCCCCGACACCGATAAACTCATCTTT; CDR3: CALGELAYLDWGIVPDTDKLIF
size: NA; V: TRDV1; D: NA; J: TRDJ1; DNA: TGTGCTCTTGGGGAAAGCTCAATTTCTTCCCGAACGCTACAATACACCGATAAACTCATCTTT; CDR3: CALGESSISSRTLQYTDKLIF